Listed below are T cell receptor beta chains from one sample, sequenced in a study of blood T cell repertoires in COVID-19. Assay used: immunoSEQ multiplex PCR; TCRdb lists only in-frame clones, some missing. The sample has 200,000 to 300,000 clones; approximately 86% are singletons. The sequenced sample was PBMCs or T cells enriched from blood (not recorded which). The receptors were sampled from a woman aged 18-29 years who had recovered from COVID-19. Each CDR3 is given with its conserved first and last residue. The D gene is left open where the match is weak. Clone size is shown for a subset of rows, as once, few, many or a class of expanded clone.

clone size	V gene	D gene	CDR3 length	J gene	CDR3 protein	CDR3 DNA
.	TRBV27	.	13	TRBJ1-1	CASNRQDSTEAFF	TGTGCCAGCAACAGACAGGATTCTACTGAAGCTTTCTTT
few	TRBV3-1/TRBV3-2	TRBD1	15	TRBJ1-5	CASSHAGTENQPQHF	TGTGCCAGCAGCCATGCCGGGACAGAAAATCAGCCCCAGCATTTT
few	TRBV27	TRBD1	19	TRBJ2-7	CASSLFFSDRGINIYEQYF	TGTGCCAGCAGTTTATTTTTTTCAGACAGGGGGATTAATATCTACGAGCAGTACTTC
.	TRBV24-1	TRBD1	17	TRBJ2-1	CATGDSRDRTGYNEQFF	TGTGCCACCGGCGATTCGAGGGACCGGACAGGTTACAATGAGCAGTTCTTC
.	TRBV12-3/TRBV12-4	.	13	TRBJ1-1	CASTRTGPTEAFF	TGTGCCAGCACTCGAACAGGGCCCACTGAAGCTTTCTTT
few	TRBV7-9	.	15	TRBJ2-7	CASSLAIEYPYEQYF	TGTGCCAGCAGCTTAGCCATAGAATATCCCTACGAGCAGTACTTC
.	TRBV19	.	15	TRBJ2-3	CASSLGGPSTDTQYF	TGTGCCAGTAGCCTGGGGGGGCCTAGCACAGATACGCAGTATTTT
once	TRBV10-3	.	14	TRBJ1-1	CAISVGQMNTEAFF	TGTGCCATCAGTGTCGGACAGATGAACACTGAAGCTTTCTTT
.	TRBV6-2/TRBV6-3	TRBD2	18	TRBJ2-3	CASSYPSLSSGGRHTQYF	TGTGCCAGCAGTTATCCCTCCCTTTCTAGCGGGGGTCGGCATACGCAGTATTTT
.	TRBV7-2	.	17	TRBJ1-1	CASSLNWYGTSGTEAFF	TGTGCCAGCAGCTTAAATTGGTACGGAACCTCAGGGACTGAAGCTTTCTTT
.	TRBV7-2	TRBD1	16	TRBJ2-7	CASSFMRDRGYYEQYF	TGTGCCAGCAGCTTCATGAGGGACAGGGGTTACTACGAGCAGTACTTC
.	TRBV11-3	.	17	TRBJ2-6	CASSLVSEVPGANVLTF	TGTGCCAGCAGCTTAGTTTCGGAGGTACCTGGGGCCAACGTCCTGACTTTC
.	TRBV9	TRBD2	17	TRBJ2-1	CASSVSLAGVSYNEQFF	TGTGCCAGCAGCGTATCCTTAGCGGGAGTCTCCTACAATGAGCAGTTCTTC
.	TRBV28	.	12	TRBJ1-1	CASSLMNTEAFF	TGTGCCAGCAGTCTAATGAACACTGAAGCTTTCTTT
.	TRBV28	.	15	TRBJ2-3	CASSPLGGLLDTQYF	TGTGCCAGCAGCCCACTGGGAGGACTTTTGGATACGCAGTATTTT
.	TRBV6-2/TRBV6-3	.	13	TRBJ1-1	CASSYFSSTEAFF	TGTGCCAGCAGTTACTTCTCCAGTACTGAAGCTTTCTTT
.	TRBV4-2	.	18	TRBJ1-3	CASSPQGGNLNSGNTIYF	TGTGCCAGCAGCCCCCAGGGCGGGAACCTCAACTCTGGAAACACCATATATTTT
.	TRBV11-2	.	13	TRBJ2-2	CASSLANTGELFF	TGTGCCAGCAGCTTAGCTAACACCGGGGAGCTGTTTTTT
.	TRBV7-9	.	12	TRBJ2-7	CASSLGYYEQYF	TGTGCCAGCAGCTTAGGCTATTACGAGCAGTACTTC
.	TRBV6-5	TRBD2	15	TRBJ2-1	CASSWTRSNYNEQFF	TGTGCCAGCAGTTGGACTAGATCGAACTACAATGAGCAGTTCTTC
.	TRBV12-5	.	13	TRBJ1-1	CASGLVTGTEAFF	TGTGCTAGTGGTTTGGTAACCGGCACTGAAGCTTTCTTT
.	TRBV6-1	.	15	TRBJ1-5	CASSEAVSYNQPQHF	TGTGCCAGCAGTGAAGCGGTCAGTTATAATCAGCCCCAGCATTTT
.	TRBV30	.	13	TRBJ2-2	CACWGPNTGELFF	TGTGCCTGTTGGGGGCCCAACACCGGGGAGCTGTTTTTT
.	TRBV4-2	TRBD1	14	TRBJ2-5	CASSRDRREETQYF	TGTGCCAGCAGCCGGGACAGGAGAGAAGAGACCCAGTACTTC
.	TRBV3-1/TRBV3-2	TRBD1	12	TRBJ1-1	CASSLDRSQTFF	TGTGCCAGCAGCCTGGACAGGTCGCAAACTTTCTTT
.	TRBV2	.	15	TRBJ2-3	CASSRRAVSTDTQYF	TGTGCCAGCAGCCGCCGAGCGGTGAGCACAGATACGCAGTATTTT
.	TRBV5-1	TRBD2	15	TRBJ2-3	CASSLTSGITDTQYF	TGCGCCAGCAGCTTGACTAGCGGTATCACAGATACGCAGTATTTT
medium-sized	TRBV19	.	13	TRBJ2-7	CASSIGLFFEQYF	TGTGCCAGTAGTATAGGCCTATTTTTCGAGCAGTACTTC
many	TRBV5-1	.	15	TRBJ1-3	CASTPTGNVGNTIYF	TGCGCCAGCACCCCGACAGGAAACGTGGGAAACACCATATATTTT
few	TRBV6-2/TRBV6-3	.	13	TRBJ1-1	CASSQTVNTEAFF	TGTGCCAGCAGTCAGACAGTGAACACTGAAGCTTTCTTT
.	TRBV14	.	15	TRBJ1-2	CASSQDYMGAGGYTF	TGTGCCAGCAGCCAAGATTATATGGGGGCCGGCGGCTACACCTTC
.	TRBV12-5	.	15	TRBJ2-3	CASGLETPSTDTQYF	TGTGCTAGTGGTTTAGAGACTCCTAGCACAGATACGCAGTATTTT